This entry lists 10 T cell receptor beta chains sequenced from one sample in a study of T cell responses to AZD1222 COVID-19 vaccine. Data came from immunoSEQ multiplex PCR; TCRdb stores just in-frame clones and leaves some out. The table shows more than 110,000 clones, with 70% to 90% occurring only once. The specimen was peripheral blood, collected on day 0 of AZD1222 vaccination. These receptors all come from an adult in good health.

The chain combines TRBV11-2 with TRBJ2-7, with TRBD1 matching over 8 bases. V lost 0 bases, J lost 1 base, and 8 bases stayed unmatched. This CDR3 has 17 amino acids. Per germline, CDR1 SGHAT and CDR2 FQNNGV. CDR3 protein: CASSLDSRDRRSYEQYF. CDR3 nucleotides: TGTGCCAGCAGCTTAGACTCCAGGGACAGGAGGTCCTACGAGCAGTACTTC.

J is TRBJ2-7 and V is TRBV27; 7 nucleotides match TRBD1. This CDR3 comprises 15 residues. Germline CDR1 MNHEY, CDR2 SMNVEV (reference sequence). The J segment lost 7 bases and the V segment lost 5 bases, leaving 14 bases of the junction unmatched. CDR3 amino acids: CASSPRQGSEREQYF. DNA for the CDR3: TGTGCCAGCAGTCCCCGACAGGGCAGTGAGCGAGAGCAGTACTTC.

This clone appeared a few times. The chain is built from TRBV28 and TRBJ1-1, with 8 positions matching TRBD1. Germline CDR1 MDHEN, CDR2 SYDVKM. The CDR3 runs 16 residues. V was pared by 6 bases and J by 1 base, with 10 bases of the junction left unmatched. DNA for the CDR3: TGTGCCAGCAGCAGGGTTTCAGGGGGCAGGAACACTGAAGCTTTCTTT. It codes for CASSRVSGGRNTEAFF.

J is TRBJ1-4 and V is TRBV19; 7 bases line up with TRBD1. V gave up 5 bases and J gave up 4 bases; unmatched junction bases: 7. CDR1 is LNHDA, CDR2 SQIVND, per germline (reference sequence). This CDR3 is built from 15 residues. Written as DNA, the CDR3 is TGTGCCAGTAGTGTGAGGGACAGTTTTAATGAAAAACTGTTTTTT. This codes for CASSVRDSFNEKLFF.

V gene TRBV6-5 combines with J gene TRBJ2-5; TRBD1 is a possible D gene (5 bases). V was shortened by 7 bases and J by 5 bases, with 17 bases between the two germline ends. In germline, CDR1 is MNHEY, CDR2 SVGAGI. The CDR3 has 14 residues. CDR3 in DNA: TGTGCCAGCAAACTTATAGGGGCGACGGAGACCCAGTACTTC. Translation: CASKLIGATETQYF.

This clone was recorded a few times. This chain connects TRBV3-1 (or the pseudogene TRBV3-2) to TRBJ2-1, with TRBD2 matching over 11 bases. Germline lookup yields CDR1 LGHDT and CDR2 YNNKEL (reference sequence). The V gene end was trimmed by 1 base and the J gene end by 0 bases; junction bases not matched to a gene: 2. The length of the CDR3 is 17 residues. Written as DNA, the CDR3 is TGTGCCAGCAGCCAAGGGCTAGCGGGGGGCTCCTACAATGAGCAGTTCTTC. This translates into CASSQGLAGGSYNEQFF.

The chain links TRBV12-3 or TRBV12-4 to TRBJ2-3; D is undetermined. Trimming shortened V by 5 bases and J by 6 bases, and 12 bases separated the two germline ends. This CDR3 comprises 13 residues. The CDR3 region is CASSPISTDTQYF. CDR3 sequence (DNA): TGTGCCAGCAGTCCCATTTCAACCGATACGCAGTATTTT.

The chain is built from TRBV7-6 and TRBJ2-7; D is perhaps TRBD2 (6 bases). This CDR3 is built from 15 residues. The V end lost 4 bases, the J end lost 1 base, and 14 bases lay between the germline ends. Looked up from germline, CDR1 is SGHVS and CDR2 is FNYEAQ. CDR3 loop: CASSYSTEGSYEQYF. The CDR3 DNA reads TGTGCCAGCAGCTATTCGACGGAGGGATCCTACGAGCAGTACTTC.

This clone showed up just once. This chain uses TRBV7-9 with TRBJ1-3; 8 bases line up with TRBD1. This CDR3 contains 15 residues. V shed 5 bases and J 4 bases; nucleotides not matched to a gene: 7. CDR1 SEHNR and CDR2 FQNEAQ come from the germline V gene (reference sequence). CDR3 amino acids: CASSEYGQGGNTIYF. The CDR3, as DNA: TGTGCCAGCAGCGAATACGGACAGGGAGGAAACACCATATATTTT.

J is TRBJ1-6 and V is TRBV2, with 8 nucleotides matching TRBD1. The CDR3 contains 15 residues. Germline values: CDR1 SNHLY, CDR2 FYNNEI. J gave up 7 bases and V 3 bases, and 5 bases lay outside the gene matches. CDR3 sequence reads: CASSDDRGTNSPLHF. The CDR3 coding sequence is TGTGCCAGCAGTGATGACAGGGGTACCAATTCACCCCTCCACTTT.